Below, one T cell receptor (beta chain) is given with its context. Authors' data handling: Quantification of nucleated cells was approximated via reference gene primer amplification. Assay used: immunoSEQ multiplex PCR; TCRdb lists only in-frame clones, some missing. V, J and clone size derive from that table, while D and trimming were established from the DNA sequence. The repertoire has around 140,000 clones, about four fifths of them found once; the top ten carry 17%. The sample belongs to a study of blood T cell repertoires in COVID-19. Study overall: COVID-19 samples collected from the United States, Italy and Spain covered acute and convalescent phases. T cells, B-cell-depleted T cells, or PBMCs supplied cDNA or gDNA.

The CDR3 totals 15 residues. V lost 3 bases, J lost 7 bases, and 18 bases lay in between. The germline V gene encodes CDR1 KGHSH and CDR2 LQKENI. This clonotype originated in a woman of 80 years or more with acute or convalescent COVID-19. V and J are TRBV18 and TRBJ1-1; D may be TRBD1 (5 bases). Sequenced input: peripheral blood. CDR3 protein: CASSPMGQGILEAFF. The DNA for the CDR3 is TGTGCCAGCTCACCTATGGGGCAGGGAATTCTTGAAGCTTTCTTT.